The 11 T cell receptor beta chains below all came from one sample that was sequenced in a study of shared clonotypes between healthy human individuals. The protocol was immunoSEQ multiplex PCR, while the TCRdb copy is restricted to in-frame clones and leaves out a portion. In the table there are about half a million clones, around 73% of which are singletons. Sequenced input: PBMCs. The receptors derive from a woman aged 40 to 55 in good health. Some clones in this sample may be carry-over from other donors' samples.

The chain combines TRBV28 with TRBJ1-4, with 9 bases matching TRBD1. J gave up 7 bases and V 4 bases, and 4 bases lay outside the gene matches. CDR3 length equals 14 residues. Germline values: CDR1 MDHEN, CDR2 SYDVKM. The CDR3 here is CASSYRQGGEKLFF. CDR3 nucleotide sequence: TGTGCCAGCAGTTATAGACAGGGGGGTGAAAAACTGTTTTTT. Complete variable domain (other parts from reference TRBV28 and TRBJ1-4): DVKVTQSSRYLVKRTGEKVFLECVQDMDHENMFWYRQDPGLGLRLIYFSYDVKMKEKGDIPEGYSVSREKKERFSLILESASTNQTSMYLCASSYRQGGEKLFFGSGTQLSVL.

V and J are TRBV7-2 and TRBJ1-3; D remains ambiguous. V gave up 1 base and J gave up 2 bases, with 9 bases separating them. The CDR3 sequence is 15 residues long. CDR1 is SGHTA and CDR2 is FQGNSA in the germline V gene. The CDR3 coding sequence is TGTGCCAGCAGCTTAGTGGGGTATCCTGGAAACACCATATATTTT. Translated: CASSLVGYPGNTIYF.

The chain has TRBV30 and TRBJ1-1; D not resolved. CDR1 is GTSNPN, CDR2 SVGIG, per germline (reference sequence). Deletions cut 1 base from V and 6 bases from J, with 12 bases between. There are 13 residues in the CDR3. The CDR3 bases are TGTGCCTGGAGTGCTCGAGGTTCCGCTGAAGCTTTCTTT. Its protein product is CAWSARGSAEAFF. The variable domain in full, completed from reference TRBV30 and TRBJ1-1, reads SQTIHQWPATLVQPVGSPLSLECTVEGTSNPNLYWYRQAAGRGLQLLFYSVGIGQISSEVPQNLSASRPQDRQFILSSKKLLLSDSGFYLCAWSARGSAEAFFGQGTRLTVV.

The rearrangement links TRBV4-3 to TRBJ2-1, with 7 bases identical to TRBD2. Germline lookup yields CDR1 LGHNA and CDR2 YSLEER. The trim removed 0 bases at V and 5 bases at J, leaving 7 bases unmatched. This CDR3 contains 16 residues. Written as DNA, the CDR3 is TGCGCCAGCAGCCAAGATTGGGGGGAGGGTAACAATGAGCAGTTCTTC. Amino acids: CASSQDWGEGNNEQFF.

Here the CDR3 reads CASSPGGTQYF. The CDR3 DNA reads as TGTGCCAGCAGCCCGGGGGGGACGCAGTATTTT. The chain recombines TRBV9 with TRBJ2-3; the match to TRBD2 covers 8 bases. Germline trimming cut 4 bases from V and 9 bases from J; bases unmatched to any gene: 1. The V gene's germline CDR1 is SGDLS and CDR2 YYNGEE. The CDR3 has 11 amino acids.

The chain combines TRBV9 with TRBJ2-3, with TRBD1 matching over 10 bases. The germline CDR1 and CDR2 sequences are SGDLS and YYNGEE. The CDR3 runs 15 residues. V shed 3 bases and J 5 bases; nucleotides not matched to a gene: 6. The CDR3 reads CASSARTGGVDTQYF. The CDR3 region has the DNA TGTGCCAGCAGCGCCCGGACAGGGGGGGTAGATACGCAGTATTTT.

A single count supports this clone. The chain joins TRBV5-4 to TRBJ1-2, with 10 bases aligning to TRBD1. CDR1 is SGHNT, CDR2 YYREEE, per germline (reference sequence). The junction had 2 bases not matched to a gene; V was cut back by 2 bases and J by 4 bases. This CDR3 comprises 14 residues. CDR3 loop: CASSLRQGAYGYTF. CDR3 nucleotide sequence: TGTGCCAGCAGCTTAAGACAGGGGGCCTATGGCTACACCTTC.

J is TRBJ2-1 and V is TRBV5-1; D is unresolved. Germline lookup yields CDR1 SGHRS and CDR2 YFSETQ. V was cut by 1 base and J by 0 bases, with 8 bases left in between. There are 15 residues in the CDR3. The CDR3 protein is CASSLNLDSYNEQFF. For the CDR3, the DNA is TGCGCCAGCAGCTTGAACCTGGACTCCTACAATGAGCAGTTCTTC. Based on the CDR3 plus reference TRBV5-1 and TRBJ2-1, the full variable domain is KAGVTQTPRYLIKTRGQQVTLSCSPISGHRSVSWYQQTPGQGLQFLFEYFSETQRNKGNFPGRFSGRQFSNSRSEMNVSTLELGDSALYLCASSLNLDSYNEQFFGPGTRLTVL.

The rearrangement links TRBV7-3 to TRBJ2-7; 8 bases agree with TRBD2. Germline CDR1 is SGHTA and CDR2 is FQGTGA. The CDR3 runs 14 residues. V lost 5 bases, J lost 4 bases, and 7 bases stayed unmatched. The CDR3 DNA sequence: TGTGCCAGCAGCCTTAGAACTAGCGGATACGAGCAGTACTTC. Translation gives CASSLRTSGYEQYF.

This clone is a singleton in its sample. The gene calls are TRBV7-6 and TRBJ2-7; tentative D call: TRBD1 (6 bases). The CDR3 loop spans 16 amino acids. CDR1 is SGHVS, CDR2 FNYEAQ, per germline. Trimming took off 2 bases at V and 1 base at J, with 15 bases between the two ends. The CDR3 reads CASSLWGQGNSYEQYF. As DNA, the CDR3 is TGTGCCAGCAGCTTATGGGGCCAGGGGAATTCCTACGAGCAGTACTTC.

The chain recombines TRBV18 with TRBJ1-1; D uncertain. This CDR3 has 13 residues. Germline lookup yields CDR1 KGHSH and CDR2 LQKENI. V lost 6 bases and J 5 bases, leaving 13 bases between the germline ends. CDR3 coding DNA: TGTGCCAGCTCCTTCTCCGAGAGGACTGAAGCTTTCTTT. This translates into CASSFSERTEAFF.